The rows below give T cell receptor beta chains drawn from one sample of a study of blood T cells in healthy people across ages. TCRdb reanalysed the 5' RACE reads using MiXCR and keeps one entry per CDR3 protein. This sample has some 640,000 distinct CDR3 sequences, with around 31% found just once. The sample comprised blood. The source is a woman aged 80 or over in good health. Each CDR3 is given with its conserved first and last residue. The D gene is left open where the match is weak. Clone size, where shown, is once, few, many, or a class for clones that have expanded.

D	size	V	J	CDR3	DNA
TRBD2	many	TRBV6-4	TRBJ2-3	CASSDGTSGVDTQYF	TGTGCCAGCAGTGACGGGACTAGCGGGGTAGATACGCAGTATTTT
TRBD2	many	TRBV7-2	TRBJ2-7	CASSSVSSGPNEQYF	TGTGCCAGCAGCAGTGTGTCTAGCGGGCCTAACGAGCAGTACTTC
TRBD2	.	TRBV7-2	TRBJ2-1	CASSQTSGSYNEQFF	TGTGCCAGCAGCCAAACTAGCGGCTCCTACAATGAGCAGTTCTTC
.	.	TRBV4-3	TRBJ2-1	CASSQDRGRYEQFF	TGCGCCAGCAGCCAAGATCGAGGCCGCTATGAGCAGTTCTTC
.	.	TRBV20-1	TRBJ1-2	CSAPQRVADSGYTF	TGCAGTGCTCCTCAACGGGTGGCGGATTCGGGCTACACCTTC
.	many	TRBV20-1	TRBJ2-7	CSARDIRAYEQYF	TGCAGTGCTAGGGACATTCGAGCCTACGAGCAGTACTTC
TRBD1	many	TRBV27	TRBJ2-7	CASSRTGGVYEQYF	TGTGCCAGCAGCCGGACAGGGGGGGTGTACGAGCAGTACTTC
.	few	TRBV5-1	TRBJ1-2	CASSWGLGVEYGYTF	TGCGCCAGCAGCTGGGGTCTCGGGGTAGAATATGGCTACACCTTC
TRBD2	.	TRBV29-1	TRBJ2-2	CSVAMGGLRNTGELFF	TGCAGCGTTGCAATGGGGGGACTAAGGAACACCGGGGAGCTGTTTTTT
.	few	TRBV5-1	TRBJ2-2	CASSRSGRGSTGELFF	TGCGCCAGCAGCCGATCTGGACGTGGGAGTACCGGGGAGCTGTTTTTT
.	many	TRBV25-1	TRBJ1-2	CASSEFKSANYGYTF	TGTGCCAGCAGTGAATTTAAGTCCGCTAACTATGGCTACACCTTC
.	.	TRBV6-1	TRBJ2-7	CASSRGPTPYEQYF	TGTGCCAGCAGCAGGGGACCCACTCCCTACGAGCAGTACTTC
TRBD2	many	TRBV6-5	TRBJ2-3	CASTSGGLAGGLSDTQYF	TGTGCCAGCACTTCAGGGGGACTAGCGGGGGGGCTCTCAGATACGCAGTATTTT
TRBD1	many	TRBV29-1	TRBJ1-2	CSVGTGSDGYTF	TGCAGCGTGGGGACAGGGAGCGATGGCTACACCTTC
TRBD2	.	TRBV7-9	TRBJ2-3	CASSLDTTSGVTDTQYF	TGTGCCAGCAGCTTAGATACCACTAGCGGCGTCACAGATACGCAGTATTTT
.	.	TRBV28	TRBJ2-1	CASSPPGGSEQFF	TGTGCCAGCAGTCCCCCGGGGGGCAGTGAGCAGTTCTTC
.	few	TRBV12-5	TRBJ1-2	CASGLVGLAGSYTF	TGTGCTAGTGGTTTGGTAGGCCTTGCAGGGAGCTACACCTTC
TRBD1	.	TRBV12-3/TRBV12-4	TRBJ1-3	CASRDRTGGTGNTIYF	TGTGCCAGCAGGGATCGGACAGGGGGCACTGGAAACACCATATATTTT
.	.	TRBV6-5	TRBJ1-6	CASSYARNRTPNSPPHF	TGTGCCAGCAGTTACGCGCGGAACAGGACACCTAATTCACCCCCCCACTTT
.	.	TRBV6-9	TRBJ1-4	CASTGHFDEKLFF	TGTGCCAGCACGGGTCACTTCGACGAAAAACTGTTTTTT
TRBD1	many	TRBV7-3	TRBJ1-2	CASSPFPAGGDGYTF	TGTGCCAGCAGCCCCTTCCCCGCAGGGGGCGATGGCTACACCTTC
.	.	TRBV7-2	TRBJ2-1	CASSWEGAASYNEQFF	TGTGCCAGCAGCTGGGAAGGGGCGGCCTCCTACAATGAGCAGTTCTTC
.	.	TRBV6-1	TRBJ1-3	CASSEAGTGNTIYF	TGTGCCAGCAGTGAAGCAGGGACTGGAAACACCATATATTTT
TRBD2	many	TRBV3-1	TRBJ2-1	CASSQGGTTNNEQFF	TGTGCCAGCAGCCAAGGCGGGACTACGAACAATGAGCAGTTCTTC
.	.	TRBV4-3	TRBJ2-1	CASSQVTGGEQFF	TGCGCCAGCAGCCAAGTGACGGGTGGTGAGCAGTTCTTC
.	many	TRBV6-2/TRBV6-3	TRBJ2-5	CASSRFSTQETQYF	TGTGCCAGCAGTCGGTTCTCCACCCAAGAGACCCAGTACTTC
.	few	TRBV3-1	TRBJ1-5	CASSLGGPRGNQPQHF	TGTGCCAGCAGCCTAGGGGGGCCAAGGGGCAATCAGCCCCAGCATTTT
.	.	TRBV6-6	TRBJ1-5	CASRILSNQPQHF	TGTGCCAGCAGAATCCTTAGCAATCAGCCCCAGCATTTT
.	.	TRBV19	TRBJ2-3	CASSRDGRDSSTDTQYF	TGTGCCAGTAGTAGGGACGGCCGGGACTCCAGCACAGATACGCAGTATTTT
.	.	TRBV20-1	TRBJ1-2	CSAREGLPYGYTF	TGCAGTGCTAGGGAGGGACTCCCGTATGGCTACACCTTC
TRBD2	.	TRBV10-3	TRBJ2-7	CAISSGRQYEQYF	TGTGCCATCAGTAGCGGGAGACAGTACGAGCAGTACTTC
TRBD1	many	TRBV6-5	TRBJ1-2	CASSSPTGIYGYTF	TGTGCCAGCAGCTCCCCGACAGGGATCTATGGCTACACCTTC
.	many	TRBV5-1	TRBJ2-5	CASSLARMQETQYF	TGCGCCAGCAGCTTGGCAAGGATGCAAGAGACCCAGTACTTC
.	few	TRBV2	TRBJ2-2	CASRNQGNTGELFF	TGTGCCAGCAGGAATCAGGGGAACACCGGGGAGCTGTTTTTT
TRBD1	.	TRBV12-3/TRBV12-4	TRBJ2-5	CASSLKRDRSGETQYF	TGTGCCAGCAGTTTAAAGAGGGACAGGTCGGGGGAGACCCAGTACTTC
.	many	TRBV12-3/TRBV12-4	TRBJ1-4	CASRAGINEKLFF	TGTGCCAGCCGGGCAGGGATTAATGAAAAACTGTTTTTT